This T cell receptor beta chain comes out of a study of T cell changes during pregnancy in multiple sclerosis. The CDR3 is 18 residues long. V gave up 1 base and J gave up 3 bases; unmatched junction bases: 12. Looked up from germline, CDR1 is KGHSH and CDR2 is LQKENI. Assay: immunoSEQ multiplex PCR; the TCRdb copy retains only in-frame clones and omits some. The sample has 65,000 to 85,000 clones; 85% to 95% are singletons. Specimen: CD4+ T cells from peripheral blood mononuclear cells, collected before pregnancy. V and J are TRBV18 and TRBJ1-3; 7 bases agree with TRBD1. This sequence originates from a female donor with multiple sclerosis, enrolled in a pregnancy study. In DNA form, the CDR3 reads TGTGCCAGCTCACCACGGGGACAGAAAAGGCTCGGTGGAAACACCATATATTTT. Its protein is CASSPRGQKRLGGNTIYF.